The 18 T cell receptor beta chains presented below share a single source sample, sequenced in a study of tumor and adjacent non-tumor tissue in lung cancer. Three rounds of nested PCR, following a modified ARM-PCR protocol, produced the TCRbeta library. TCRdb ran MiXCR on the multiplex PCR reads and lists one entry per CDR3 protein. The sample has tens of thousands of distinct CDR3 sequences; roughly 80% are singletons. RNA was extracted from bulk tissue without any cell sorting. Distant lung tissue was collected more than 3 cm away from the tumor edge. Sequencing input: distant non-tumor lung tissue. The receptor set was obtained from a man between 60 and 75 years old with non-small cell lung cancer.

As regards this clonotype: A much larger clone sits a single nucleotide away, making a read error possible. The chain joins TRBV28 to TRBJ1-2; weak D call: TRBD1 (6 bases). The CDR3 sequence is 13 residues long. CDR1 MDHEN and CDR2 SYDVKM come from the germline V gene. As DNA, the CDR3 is TGTGCCAGCAGTGACCCGGGACAACGAGGCTACAACTTC. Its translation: CASSDPGQRGYNF.

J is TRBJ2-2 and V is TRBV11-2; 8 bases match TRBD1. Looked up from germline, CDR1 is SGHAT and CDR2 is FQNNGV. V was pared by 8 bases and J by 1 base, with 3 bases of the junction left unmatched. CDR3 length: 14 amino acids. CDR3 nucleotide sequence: TGTGCCAGCCGCGGGACAGGGAACACCGGGGAGCTGTTTTTT. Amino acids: CASRGTGNTGELFF.

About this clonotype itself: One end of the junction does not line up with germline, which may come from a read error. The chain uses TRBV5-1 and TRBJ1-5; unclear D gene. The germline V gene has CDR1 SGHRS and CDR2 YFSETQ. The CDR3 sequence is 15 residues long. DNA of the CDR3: TGCGCCAGCAGCTTGGAAGGGAAGAACAATCAGCCCCAGAATTTT. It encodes CASSLEGKNNQPQNF.

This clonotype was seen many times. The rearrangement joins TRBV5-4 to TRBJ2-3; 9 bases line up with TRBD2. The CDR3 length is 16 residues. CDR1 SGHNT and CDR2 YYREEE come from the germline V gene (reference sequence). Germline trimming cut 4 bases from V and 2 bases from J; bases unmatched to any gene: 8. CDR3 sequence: CASSQQGLAPTDTQYF. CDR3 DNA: TGTGCCAGCAGCCAACAGGGACTAGCCCCCACAGATACGCAGTATTTT.

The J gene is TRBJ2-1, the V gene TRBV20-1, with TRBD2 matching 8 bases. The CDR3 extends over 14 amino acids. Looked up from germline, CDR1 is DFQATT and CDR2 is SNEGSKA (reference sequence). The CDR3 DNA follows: TGCAGCGCTCGGGGGGGAATGGATTACAATGAGCAGTTCTTC. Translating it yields CSARGGMDYNEQFF.

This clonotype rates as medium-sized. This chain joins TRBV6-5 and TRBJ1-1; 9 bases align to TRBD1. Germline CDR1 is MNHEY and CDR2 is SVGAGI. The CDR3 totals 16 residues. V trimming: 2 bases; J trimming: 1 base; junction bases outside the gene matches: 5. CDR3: CASSYRGTGRNTEAFF. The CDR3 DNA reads TGTGCCAGCAGTTACAGGGGGACAGGGCGGAACACTGAAGCTTTCTTT.

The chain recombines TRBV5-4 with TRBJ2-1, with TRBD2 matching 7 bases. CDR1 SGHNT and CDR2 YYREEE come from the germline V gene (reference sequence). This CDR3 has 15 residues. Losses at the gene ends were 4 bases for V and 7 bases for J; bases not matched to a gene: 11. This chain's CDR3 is CASSVGGRASNEQFF. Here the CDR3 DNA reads TGTGCCAGCAGCGTGGGGGGGAGGGCCAGTAATGAGCAGTTCTTC.

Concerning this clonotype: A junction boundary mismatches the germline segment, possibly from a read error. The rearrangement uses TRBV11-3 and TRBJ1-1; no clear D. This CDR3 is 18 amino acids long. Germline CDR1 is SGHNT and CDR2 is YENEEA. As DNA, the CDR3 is TGTGCCAGCAGCTTAACGTCGATTCTGTATGGTCGGAACACTGGAGCTTTCTTT. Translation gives CASSLTSILYGRNTGAFF.

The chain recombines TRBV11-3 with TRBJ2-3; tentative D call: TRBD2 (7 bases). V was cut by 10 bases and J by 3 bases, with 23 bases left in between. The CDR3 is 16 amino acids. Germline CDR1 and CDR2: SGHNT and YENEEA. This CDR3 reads CAISLASGGRTDTQYF. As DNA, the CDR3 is TGTGCCATTAGCTTAGCCTCCGGGGGGCGGACAGATACGCAGTATTTT.

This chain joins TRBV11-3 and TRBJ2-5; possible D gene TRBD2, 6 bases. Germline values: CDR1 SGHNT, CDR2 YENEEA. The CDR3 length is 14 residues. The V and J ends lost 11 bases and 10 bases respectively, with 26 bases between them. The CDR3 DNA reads TGTGCCGGTAGCTTAGATGGGGGGACCCTCGTCCAGTACTTC. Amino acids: CAGSLDGGTLVQYF.

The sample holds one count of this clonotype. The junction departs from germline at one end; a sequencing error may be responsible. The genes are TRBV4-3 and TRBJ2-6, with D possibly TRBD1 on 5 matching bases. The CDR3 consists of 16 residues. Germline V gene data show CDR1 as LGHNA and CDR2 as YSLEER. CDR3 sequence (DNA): TGCGCCAGTAGCCAAGATGCGGTGTCTGGGGCCAACCTCATGACTTTC. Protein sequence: CASSQDAVSGANLMTF.

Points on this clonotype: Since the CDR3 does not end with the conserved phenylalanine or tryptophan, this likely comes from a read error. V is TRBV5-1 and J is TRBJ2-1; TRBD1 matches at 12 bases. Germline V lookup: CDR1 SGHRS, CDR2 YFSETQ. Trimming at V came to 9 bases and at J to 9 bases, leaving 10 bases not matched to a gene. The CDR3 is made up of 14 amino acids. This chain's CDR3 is CANRVGQGALEQFL. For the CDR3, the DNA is TGCGCCAATAGAGTGGGACAGGGGGCGCTTGAGCAGTTCTTG.

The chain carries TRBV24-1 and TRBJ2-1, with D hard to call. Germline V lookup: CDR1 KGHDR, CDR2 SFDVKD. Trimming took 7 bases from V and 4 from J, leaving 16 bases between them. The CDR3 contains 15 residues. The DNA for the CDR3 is TGTGCCACCAGCAACCCTGTGGTCGAATACAATGAGCAGTTCTTC. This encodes CATSNPVVEYNEQFF.

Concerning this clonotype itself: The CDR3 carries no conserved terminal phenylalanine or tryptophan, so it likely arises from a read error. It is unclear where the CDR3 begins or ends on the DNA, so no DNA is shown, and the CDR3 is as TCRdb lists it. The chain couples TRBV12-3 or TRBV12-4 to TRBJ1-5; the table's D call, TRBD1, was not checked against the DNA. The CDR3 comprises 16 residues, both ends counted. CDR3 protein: CASSLDRGRSNQPQHI.

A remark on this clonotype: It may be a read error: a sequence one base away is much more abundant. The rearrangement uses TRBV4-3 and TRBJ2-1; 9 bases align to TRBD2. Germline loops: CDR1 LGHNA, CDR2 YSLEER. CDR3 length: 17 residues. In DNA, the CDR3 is TGCACCAGCAGCCAAGATATAGCGGGAGTAGGTATCAATGAGCAGTTCTTC. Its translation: CTSSQDIAGVGINEQFF.

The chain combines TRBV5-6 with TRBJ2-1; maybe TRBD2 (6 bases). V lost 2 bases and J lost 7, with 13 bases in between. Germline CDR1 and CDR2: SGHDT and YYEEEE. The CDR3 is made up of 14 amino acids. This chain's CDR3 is CASSLRLRGNEQFF. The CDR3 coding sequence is TGTGCCAGCAGCTTAAGGCTCCGGGGGAATGAGCAGTTCTTC.

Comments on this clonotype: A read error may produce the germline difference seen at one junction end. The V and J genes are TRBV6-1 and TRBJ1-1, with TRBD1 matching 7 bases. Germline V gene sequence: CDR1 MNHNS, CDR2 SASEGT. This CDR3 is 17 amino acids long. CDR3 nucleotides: TGTGCCAGCAGTGGGAGGATTTTGGGACAGATGAACACTGAAGTTTTCTTT. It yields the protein CASSGRILGQMNTEVFF.

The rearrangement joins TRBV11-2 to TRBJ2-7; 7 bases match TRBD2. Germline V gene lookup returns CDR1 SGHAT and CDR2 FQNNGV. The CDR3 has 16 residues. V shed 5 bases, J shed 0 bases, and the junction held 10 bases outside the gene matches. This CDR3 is CASSRGRDALSYEQYF. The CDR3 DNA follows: TGTGCCAGCAGCCGTGGGAGGGACGCCCTCTCCTACGAGCAGTACTTC.